The 17 T cell receptor beta chains below all came from one sample that was sequenced in a study of human T cells and chemical hapten exposure. MiXCR, applied by TCRdb to the RACE reads, yields one record per CDR3 protein. The sample has roughly 380,000 distinct CDR3 sequences, 4.5% to 6% seen once. Time point meaning: pre-sensitization, week 0. As to treatment: therapeutic diphenylcyclopropenone sensitization with weekly scalp DPC. The material sequenced was whole blood, taken in connection with sensitization to the hapten diphenylcyclopropenone (DPC). Receptor source: a woman aged 50 to 60 with alopecia areata. Some clones in this sample may be carry-over from other donors' samples.

This clonotype occurred many times. The rearrangement links TRBV25-1 to TRBJ2-7, with a tentative D call TRBD2 (6 bases). This CDR3 contains 15 residues. Per the germline V gene, CDR1 is MGHDK and CDR2 is SYGVNS. V lost 7 bases to trimming and J lost 6 bases, with 22 bases between them. The CDR3 sequence is CASTLDGGFGREQYF. As DNA, the CDR3 is TGTGCCAGCACCCTCGACGGGGGTTTCGGGCGCGAGCAGTACTTC.

To note about this clonotype: The junction departs from germline at one end; a sequencing error may be responsible. V is TRBV20-1 and J is TRBJ1-4; D is ambiguous. Germline-derived CDR1 and CDR2 are DFQATT and SNEGSKA (reference sequence). The CDR3 consists of 13 residues. In nucleotides, the CDR3 is TGCAGTGCTGGAGAGATACTAACTGAAAAACTGTTTTTT. Amino acids: CSAGEILTEKLFF.

The sample holds many counts of this clonotype. CDR3 DNA sequence: TGTGCCAGCAGTTCCCGGACCTATGAAATGGGGCAGTACTTC. It codes for CASSSRTYEMGQYF. The rearrangement uses TRBV27 and TRBJ2-7, with unresolved D. The germline gives CDR1 MNHEY, CDR2 SMNVEV (reference sequence). The CDR3 runs to 14 residues. V lost 4 bases, J lost 9 bases, and 19 bases lay in between.

This clonotype was seen a handful of times. The rearrangement joins TRBV3-1 to TRBJ2-3; D unresolved. Trimming pared 2 bases from V and 3 bases from J, leaving 6 bases between. CDR1 and CDR2 (germline): LGHDT, YNNKEL (reference sequence). The CDR3 runs to 13 residues. For the CDR3, the DNA is TGTGCCAGCAGCCAACTGGATACAGATACGCAGTATTTT. Protein sequence: CASSQLDTDTQYF.

This clonotype was found a few times. Mismatch with germline at one junction end may stem from a read error. V usage is TRBV12-3 or TRBV12-4 and J usage is TRBJ1-2, with a weak D call TRBD1 (5 bases). The CDR3 covers 14 residues. CDR3 DNA: TGTACCAGCCGGGGGAACAGTGGGAACTATGGCTACACCTTC. Amino acid sequence: CTSRGNSGNYGYTF.

The gene calls are TRBV2 and TRBJ2-1; 9 positions match TRBD1. From germline, CDR1 is SNHLY and CDR2 FYNNEI. V lost 7 bases to trimming and J lost 4 bases; unmatched junction nucleotides: 11. The CDR3 is 16 amino acids. This CDR3 is CASNSGTGKGYNEQFF. CDR3 in DNA: TGTGCCAGCAACAGCGGGACAGGGAAAGGGTACAATGAGCAGTTCTTC.

This clonotype showed up just once. A read error is possible here, since a much larger clone lies one base away. As the CDR3 is not closed by the conserved phenylalanine or tryptophan, this likely results from a read error. This rearrangement joins TRBV27 to TRBJ2-7; weak D call: TRBD2 (5 bases). Looked up from germline, CDR1 is MNHEY and CDR2 is SMNVEV (reference sequence). The CDR3 is 13 residues long. Trimming stripped 5 bases from V and 6 bases from J, with 14 bases between. CDR3 loop: CASSRSRAGEQYS. The CDR3 nucleotides are TGTGCCAGCAGTCGCTCGAGGGCCGGCGAGCAGTACTCC.

There are a few counts of this clonotype. The chain couples TRBV9 to TRBJ2-2; 8 bases match TRBD1. Trimming at V came to 0 bases and at J to 4 bases, leaving 8 bases not matched to a gene. CDR3 length equals 17 residues. The germline V gene encodes CDR1 SGDLS and CDR2 YYNGEE. CDR3 in amino acids: CASSVALQGAGTGELFF. For the CDR3, the DNA is TGTGCCAGCAGCGTAGCCCTGCAGGGGGCAGGCACCGGGGAGCTGTTTTTT.

The gene calls are TRBV27 and TRBJ2-3; 7 positions agree with TRBD1. Per germline, CDR1 MNHEY and CDR2 SMNVEV (reference sequence). The CDR3 totals 16 residues. The V gene end was trimmed by 6 bases and the J gene end by 0 bases; junction bases not matched to a gene: 9. Written as DNA, the CDR3 is TGTGCCAGCAGCCCTTCTGGACAGGCTAGCACAGATACGCAGTATTTT. Residues: CASSPSGQASTDTQYF.

There are a few counts of this clonotype. V usage is TRBV20-1 and J usage is TRBJ2-1, with 8 bases lining up with TRBD1. Germline lookup yields CDR1 DFQATT and CDR2 SNEGSKA (reference sequence). The CDR3 totals 14 residues. The J segment lost 9 bases and the V segment lost 5 bases, leaving 12 bases of the junction unmatched. The CDR3 loop is CSAFLKGQGGEQFF. For the CDR3, the DNA is TGCAGTGCTTTTTTAAAAGGACAGGGCGGTGAGCAGTTCTTC.

This clonotype showed up many times. The chain uses TRBV6-6 and TRBJ2-3; D unclear. The CDR3 totals 12 residues. Germline CDR1 is MNHNY and CDR2 is SVGAGI (reference sequence). V lost 2 bases and J 6 bases, leaving 6 bases between the germline ends. The chain's CDR3 is CASSYGPDTQYF. The CDR3 coding sequence is TGTGCCAGCAGTTACGGTCCCGATACGCAGTATTTT.

This clonotype was seen at least ten times. The chain combines TRBV9 with TRBJ2-7; weak D call: TRBD1 (7 bases). The CDR3 runs 15 residues. With 4 bases removed from V and 5 bases from J, the gap between germline ends came to 19 bases. Germline V lookup: CDR1 SGDLS, CDR2 YYNGEE. This chain's CDR3 is CASSTRQGGFDEQYF. The CDR3 nucleotides are TGTGCCAGCAGCACCCGGCAGGGGGGATTCGACGAGCAGTACTTC.

This clonotype has ten or more counts. The gene calls are TRBV15 and TRBJ1-2; D unresolved. The CDR3 consists of 15 residues. Germline CDR1 reads LNHNV; CDR2 reads YYDKDF (reference sequence). V dropped 3 bases and J dropped 5 bases, with 16 bases sitting between them. The CDR3 DNA reads as TGTGCCACCAGCAGGGAAAAGGCGGAGTTTTATGGCTACACCTTC. Protein sequence: CATSREKAEFYGYTF.

This clonotype was found many times. This chain uses TRBV6-5 with TRBJ2-7; 7 nucleotides match TRBD2. Germline assignment: CDR1 MNHEY and CDR2 SVGAGI. Trimming cost V 6 bases and J 0 bases; bases outside gene matches: 11. The CDR3 is 16 residues long. The CDR3: CASSLYPGGSSYEQYF. DNA of the CDR3: TGTGCCAGCAGCTTGTACCCGGGGGGAAGCTCCTACGAGCAGTACTTC.

In its sample, this clonotype was seen a few times. The chain joins TRBV7-2 to TRBJ2-3; D unresolved. The V gene's germline CDR1 is SGHTA and CDR2 FQGNSA. V lost 4 bases, J lost 3 bases, and 8 bases lay in between. The CDR3 loop spans 13 amino acids. CDR3 sequence: CASSSSPTDTQYF. CDR3 nucleotides: TGTGCCAGCAGCTCCTCCCCGACAGATACGCAGTATTTT.

This clonotype was seen a few times. The chain couples TRBV10-3 to TRBJ1-3; the match to TRBD1 covers 7 bases. This CDR3 has 17 amino acids. CDR1 and CDR2 from the germline V gene are ENHRY and SYGVKD. The ends lost 4 bases at V and 2 bases at J; junction bases unmatched: 11. CDR3 loop: CAISGTGTESAGNTIYF. In DNA, the CDR3 is TGTGCCATCAGTGGGACCGGGACAGAGTCGGCTGGAAACACCATATATTTT.

The chain links TRBV30 to TRBJ2-3; the D gene is possibly TRBD2 (5 bases). CDR1 is GTSNPN and CDR2 is SVGIG in the germline V gene (reference sequence). Trimming pared 5 bases from V and 6 bases from J, leaving 18 bases between. This CDR3 region has 14 residues. Here the CDR3 DNA reads TGTGCCTGGGGGTCTAGCACCGAAATGGATACGCAGTATTTT. Residues: CAWGSSTEMDTQYF.